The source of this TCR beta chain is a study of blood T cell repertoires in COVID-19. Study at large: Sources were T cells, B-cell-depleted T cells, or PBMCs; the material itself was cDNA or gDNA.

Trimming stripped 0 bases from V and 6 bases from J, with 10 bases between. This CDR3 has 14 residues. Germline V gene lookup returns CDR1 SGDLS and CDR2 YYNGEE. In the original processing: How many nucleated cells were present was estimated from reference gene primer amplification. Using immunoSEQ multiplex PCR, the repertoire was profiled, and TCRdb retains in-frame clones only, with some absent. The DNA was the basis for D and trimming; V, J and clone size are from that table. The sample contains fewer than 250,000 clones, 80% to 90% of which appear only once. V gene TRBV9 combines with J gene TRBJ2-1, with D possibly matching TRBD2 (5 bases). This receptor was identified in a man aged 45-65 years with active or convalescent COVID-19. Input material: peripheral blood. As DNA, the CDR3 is TGTGCCAGCAGCGTAGGAAGCGGTAGCAATGAGCAGTTCTTC. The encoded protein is CASSVGSGSNEQFF.